What follows describes a single TCR beta chain. Its target is unknown. The sample originates from a study of CD8 T cells in ankylosing spondylitis. Broader study findings: Reported data indicate significant enrichment of disease-linked clones within matched ankylosing spondylitis synovial fluid. Characteristic of ankylosing spondylitis blood, it appeared, was a TCR beta motif comprising about eight highly homologous variants.

From the 5' RACE reads, TCRdb called clonotypes with MiXCR, one entry per CDR3 protein. Seen here are hundreds of thousands of distinct CDR3 sequences, approximately 12% observed once, and the top ten hold under 7.5%. CDR1 and CDR2 (germline): MGHRA, YSYEKL. The CDR3 contains 15 residues. V gave up 1 base and J gave up 7 bases; unmatched junction bases: 6. The sample comprised blood, either unsorted or a sorted T cell fraction (not recorded which). This TCR derives from a male donor with ankylosing spondylitis. The chain uses TRBV4-1 and TRBJ2-2; the match to TRBD2 covers 7 bases. CDR3 sequence reads: CASSQVWAGVGELFF. The CDR3 bases are TGCGCCAGCAGCCAAGTTTGGGCGGGAGTCGGGGAGCTGTTTTTT.